What follows are 2 T cell receptor beta chains derived from one specimen sequenced in a study of beta chain features in type 1 diabetes. Points from the study as a whole: Type 1 diabetes patients had TCRB CDR3s that were shorter (moderately but significantly so) in all four CD4+ subsets.

The antigens for these receptors are not known. Isolated RNA was reverse transcribed in full, so expressed TCRB transcripts were sequenced. Generated by immunoSEQ multiplex PCR, the TCRdb table keeps only in-frame clones and is missing some. The sample lists 600,000 or so clones, roughly 13% seen once, with 0.03% to 0.04% in the top ten. Specimen: naive CD4+ T cells from blood. These TCRs come from a man aged 18 to 30 with type 1 diabetes.

This clone was detected a few times. The chain has TRBV9 and TRBJ2-2; TRBD1 might be the D (6 bases). CDR1 and CDR2 from the germline V gene are SGDLS and YYNGEE. V was pared by 2 bases and J by 0 bases, with 8 bases between. The CDR3 covers 15 residues. Here the CDR3 DNA reads TGTGCCAGCAGCGTGCAGGGGCCGAACACCGGGGAGCTGTTTTTT. It translates to CASSVQGPNTGELFF.

The sample holds a few counts of this clone. This chain uses TRBV29-1 with TRBJ1-5, with TRBD1 identical over 9 bases. Germline CDR1 is SQVTM and CDR2 is ANQGSEA. The CDR3 runs 14 residues. V trimming: 6 bases; J trimming: 4 bases; junction bases outside the gene matches: 7. CDR3 coding DNA: TGCAGCGTACGGACAGGGGACGTGAATCAGCCCCAGCATTTT. This codes for CSVRTGDVNQPQHF. The full variable domain, rest sourced from reference TRBV29-1 and TRBJ1-5, is SAVISQKPSRDICQRGTSLTIQCQVDSQVTMMFWYRQQPGQSLTLIATANQGSEATYESGFVIDKFPISRPNLTFSTLTVSNMSPEDSSIYLCSVRTGDVNQPQHFGDGTRLSIL.